Listed below are T cell receptor beta chains from one sample, sequenced in a study of shared clonotypes between healthy human individuals. Here immunoSEQ multiplex PCR was the method, and the copy in TCRdb shows in-frame clones only, minus some. The sample lists over a million clones, about four fifths occurring once. The sequenced sample was memory CD4+ T cells from PBMCs. The receptors derive from a man younger than 35 in good health. Some clones in this sample may be carry-over from other donors' samples. Each CDR3 is given with its conserved first and last residue. Only some rows state a clone size, as once, few, many or a class for expanded clones.

few,14,TRBV9,CASSPGTGNYGYTF
NA,13,TRBV5-1,CASSSDSHQPQHF
many,14,TRBV2,CASKTSGTSNEQFF
NA,15,TRBV2,CASKGNRGLNEKLFF
NA,15,TRBV15,CATSRDGSGANVLTF
NA,11,TRBV7-2,CASSSANEQFF
NA,12,TRBV15,CATSRDTDTQYF
NA,15,TRBV6-5,CASSLSGTGAYEQYF
NA,13,TRBV5-1,CASSFSGANVLTF
few,14,TRBV30,CAWSVGGSGNTIYF
NA,14,TRBV6-6,CASSIREAKNIQYF
NA,17,TRBV6-1,CASSEIGRQVPYNEQFF
NA,17,TRBV14,CASSHENSGTGTYEQYF
many,15,TRBV5-1,CASSLAEGGANVLTF
NA,15,TRBV9,CASSPRDYNTDTQYF
NA,17,TRBV6-1,CASSDGLSRSENNEQFF
NA,11,TRBV29-1,CSVVPDNEQFF
NA,16,TRBV11-3,CASSQGHRSSYNEQFF
NA,13,TRBV5-1,CASSFQEDTEAFF
NA,16,TRBV5-8,CASSLFVGRATYEQYF
few,12,TRBV7-3,CASSLNGWEEFF
NA,14,TRBV18,CASSPGQGASEQYF
NA,15,TRBV7-9,CASSSRLASTDTQYF
NA,13,TRBV5-1,CASSLDIPGEQYF
many,14,TRBV28,CASNAAGNPREQYF
NA,13,TRBV5-1,CASSPGGWTEAFF
NA,15,TRBV2,CASRRDRASNQPQHF
NA,17,TRBV7-7,CASSPQIKARVSYEQYF
NA,14,TRBV7-8,CASSPTRLGDTQYF
many,15,TRBV7-3,CASSSTGQRGEKLFF
once,17,TRBV19,CASSSPPGVRYTGELFF
NA,14,TRBV18,CASSPARGNYGYTF